This TCR beta chain originates from a study of early T cells in non-severe SARS-CoV-2 infection. Study details: The input, bulk RNA from unsorted whole blood, was sequenced, and chains were unpaired. Study observations and caveats: Matching against VDJdb likely underestimated virus-specific expansions, favoring anti-spike CD8.

Germline lookup yields CDR1 DFQATT and CDR2 SNEGSKA (reference sequence). Trimming removed 5 bases from V and 8 bases from J; junction bases left unmatched: 11. The CDR3 has 14 residues. This clonotype was found a few times. Its specificity is not known. Molecules of cDNA were individually given unique molecular identifiers that were attached to them. TCRdb ran MiXCR on the 5' RACE reads and lists one entry per CDR3 protein. This table holds some 98,000 distinct CDR3 sequences, roughly 15% found once. V gene TRBV20-1 combines with J gene TRBJ1-1; the match to TRBD1 covers 10 bases. This TCR came from an adult who was a healthcare worker with PCR-confirmed SARS-CoV-2 infection or an uninfected control (not recorded which). The sample was whole blood. In nucleotides, the CDR3 is TGCAGTGCTTTCCACCGGGACAGGGGCGACGAAGCTTTCTTT. Residues: CSAFHRDRGDEAFF.